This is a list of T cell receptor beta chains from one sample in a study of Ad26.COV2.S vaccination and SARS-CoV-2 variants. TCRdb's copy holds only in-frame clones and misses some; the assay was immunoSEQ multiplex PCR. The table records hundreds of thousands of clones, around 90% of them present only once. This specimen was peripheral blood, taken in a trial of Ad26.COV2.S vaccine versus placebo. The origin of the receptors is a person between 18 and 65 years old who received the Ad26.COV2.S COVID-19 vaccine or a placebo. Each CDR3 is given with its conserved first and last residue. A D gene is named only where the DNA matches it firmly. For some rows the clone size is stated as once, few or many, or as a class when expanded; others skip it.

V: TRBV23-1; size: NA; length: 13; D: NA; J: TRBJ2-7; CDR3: CASVRRVSYEQYF; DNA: TGCGCCAGCGTTAGGCGAGTTTCCTACGAGCAGTACTTC
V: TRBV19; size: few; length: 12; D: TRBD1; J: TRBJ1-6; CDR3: CASSTGGSPLHF; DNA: TGTGCCAGTAGTACAGGGGGATCACCCCTCCACTTT
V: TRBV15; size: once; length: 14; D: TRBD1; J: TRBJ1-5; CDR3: CATSRQGRNQPQHF; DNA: TGTGCCACCAGTAGACAGGGTCGCAATCAGCCCCAGCATTTT
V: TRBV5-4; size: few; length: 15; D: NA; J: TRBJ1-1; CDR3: CASSLGRGQNTEAFF; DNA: TGTGCCAGCAGCTTGGGTCGGGGACAGAACACTGAAGCTTTCTTT
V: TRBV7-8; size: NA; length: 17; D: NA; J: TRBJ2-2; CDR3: CASSLVRTEKNTGELFF; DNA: TGTGCCAGCAGCTTAGTGAGGACAGAAAAGAACACCGGGGAGCTGTTTTTT
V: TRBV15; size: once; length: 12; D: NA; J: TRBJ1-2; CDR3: CATSRDFYGYTF; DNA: TGTGCCACCAGCAGAGATTTCTATGGCTACACCTTC
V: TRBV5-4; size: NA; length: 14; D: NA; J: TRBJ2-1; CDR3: CASSFRGAFNEQFF; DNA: TGTGCCAGCAGCTTTAGGGGGGCCTTCAATGAGCAGTTCTTC
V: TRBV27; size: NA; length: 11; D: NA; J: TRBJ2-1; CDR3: CASSLRNEQFF; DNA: TGTGCCAGCAGTTTAAGGAATGAGCAGTTCTTC
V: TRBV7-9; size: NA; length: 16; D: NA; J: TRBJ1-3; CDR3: CASSPRGSRAGNTIYF; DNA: TGTGCCAGCAGCCCCAGGGGATCCCGCGCGGGAAACACCATATATTTT
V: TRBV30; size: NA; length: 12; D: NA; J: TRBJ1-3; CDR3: CAWRSSGNTIYF; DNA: TGTGCCTGGAGGAGCTCTGGAAACACCATATATTTT
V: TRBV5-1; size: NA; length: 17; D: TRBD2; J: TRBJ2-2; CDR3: CASSLTTSGSGTGELFF; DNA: TGCGCCAGCAGCTTGACGACTAGCGGGAGCGGCACCGGGGAGCTGTTTTTT
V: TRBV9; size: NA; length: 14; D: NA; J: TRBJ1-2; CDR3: CASSNPEARDGYTF; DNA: TGTGCCAGCAGTAATCCGGAGGCGAGGGATGGCTACACCTTC
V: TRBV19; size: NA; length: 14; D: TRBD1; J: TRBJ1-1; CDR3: CASSLGQVGTEAFF; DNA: TGTGCCAGTAGCCTAGGACAGGTCGGCACTGAAGCTTTCTTT
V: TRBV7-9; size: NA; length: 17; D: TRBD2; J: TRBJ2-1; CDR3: CASSLVRLAPVLGEQFF; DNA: TGTGCCAGCAGCTTAGTGCGACTAGCCCCGGTCCTTGGTGAGCAGTTCTTC
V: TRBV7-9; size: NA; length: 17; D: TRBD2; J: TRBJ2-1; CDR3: CASSLGTSGAHNNEQFF; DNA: TGTGCCAGCAGCTTGGGGACTAGCGGAGCCCACAACAATGAGCAGTTCTTC
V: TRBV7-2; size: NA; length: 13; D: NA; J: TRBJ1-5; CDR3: CASSLARDQPQHF; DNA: TGTGCCAGCAGCTTAGCTAGGGACCAGCCCCAGCATTTT
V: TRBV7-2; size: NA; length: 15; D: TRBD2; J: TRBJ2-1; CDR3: CASSLGTSEHNEQFF; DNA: TGTGCCAGCAGCTTAGGAACTAGCGAGCACAATGAGCAGTTCTTC
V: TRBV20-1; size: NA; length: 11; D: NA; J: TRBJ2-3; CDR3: CSLGSFNTQYF; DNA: TGCAGTCTAGGGAGTTTTAATACGCAGTATTTT
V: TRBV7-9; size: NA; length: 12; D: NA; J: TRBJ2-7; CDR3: CASSLGGTEQYF; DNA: TGTGCCAGCAGCTTAGGCGGGACCGAGCAGTACTTC
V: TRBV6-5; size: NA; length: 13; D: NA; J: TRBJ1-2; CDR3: CASTLSGRHGYTF; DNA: TGTGCCAGCACCCTGTCGGGGAGGCACGGCTACACCTTC
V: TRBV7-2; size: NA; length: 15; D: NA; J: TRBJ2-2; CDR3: CASSPVLANTGELFF; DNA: TGTGCCAGCAGTCCCGTTCTCGCGAACACCGGGGAGCTGTTTTTT
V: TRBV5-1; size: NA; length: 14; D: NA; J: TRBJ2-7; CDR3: CASSLARGAGEQYF; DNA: TGCGCCAGCAGCTTGGCCAGGGGGGCTGGAGAGCAGTACTTC
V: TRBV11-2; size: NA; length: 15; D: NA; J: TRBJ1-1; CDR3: CASSFHQGGDAEAFF; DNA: TGTGCCAGCAGCTTCCACCAAGGCGGGGACGCTGAAGCTTTCTTT
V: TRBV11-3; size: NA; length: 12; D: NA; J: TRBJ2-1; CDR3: CASSLFMGEQFF; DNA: TGTGCCAGCAGCTTATTTATGGGTGAGCAGTTCTTC
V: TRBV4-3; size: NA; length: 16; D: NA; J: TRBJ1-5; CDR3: CASSQDVEGKYQPQHF; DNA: TGCGCCAGCAGCCAAGATGTGGAGGGTAAGTATCAGCCCCAGCATTTT
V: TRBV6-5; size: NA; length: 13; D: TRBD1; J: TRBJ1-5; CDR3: CASSRTGVQPQHF; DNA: TGTGCCAGCAGCCGAACAGGGGTTCAGCCCCAGCATTTT
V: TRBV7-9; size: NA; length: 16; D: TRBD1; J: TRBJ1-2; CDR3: CASSPGTGGEGYGYTF; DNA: TGTGCCAGCAGCCCCGGGACAGGGGGCGAGGGTTATGGCTACACCTTC
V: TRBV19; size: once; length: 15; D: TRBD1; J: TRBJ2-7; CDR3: CASKSSGTGTYEQYF; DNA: TGTGCCAGTAAAAGCTCGGGGACAGGGACCTACGAGCAGTACTTC
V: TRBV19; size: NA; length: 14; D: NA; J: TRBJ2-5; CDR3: CASSISVLQETQYF; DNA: TGTGCCAGTAGTATAAGTGTACTCCAAGAGACCCAGTACTTC
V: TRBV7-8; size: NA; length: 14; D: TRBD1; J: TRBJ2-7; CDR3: CASSSDRGSYEQYF; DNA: TGTGCCAGCAGCTCAGACAGGGGTTCCTACGAGCAGTACTTC
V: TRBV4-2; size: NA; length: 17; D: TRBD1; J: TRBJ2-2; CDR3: CASSQQNYRGRGGELFF; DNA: TGTGCCAGCAGCCAACAAAATTACAGGGGGCGAGGCGGGGAGCTGTTTTTT
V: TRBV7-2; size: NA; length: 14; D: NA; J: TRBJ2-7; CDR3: CASSQGTVSYEQYF; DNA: TGTGCCAGCAGCCAGGGGACCGTTTCCTACGAGCAGTACTTC
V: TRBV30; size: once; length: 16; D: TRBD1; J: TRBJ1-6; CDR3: CAYRTGPANYNSPLHF; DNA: TGTGCCTATCGGACAGGACCGGCCAATTATAATTCACCCCTCCACTTT
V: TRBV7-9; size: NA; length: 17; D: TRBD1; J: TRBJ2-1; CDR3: CASSQLVGGYLPNEQFF; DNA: TGTGCCAGCAGCCAATTGGTAGGGGGCTATCTCCCTAATGAGCAGTTCTTC
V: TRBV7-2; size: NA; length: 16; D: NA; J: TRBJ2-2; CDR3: CASSLASNANTGELFF; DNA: TGTGCCAGCAGCTTAGCAAGTAACGCGAACACCGGGGAGCTGTTTTTT
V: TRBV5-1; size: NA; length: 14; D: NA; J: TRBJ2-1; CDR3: CASSSPEVVDEQFF; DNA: TGCGCCAGCAGCTCCCCAGAGGTGGTAGATGAGCAGTTCTTC
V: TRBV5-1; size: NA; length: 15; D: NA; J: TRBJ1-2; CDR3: CASSLDRTLGYGYTF; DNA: TGCGCCAGCAGCTTGGACCGAACCCTGGGCTATGGCTACACCTTC
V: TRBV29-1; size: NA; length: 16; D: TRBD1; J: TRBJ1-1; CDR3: CSVGKTAGQGMDGAFF; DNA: TGCAGCGTAGGAAAGACCGCGGGACAGGGGATGGATGGAGCTTTCTTT
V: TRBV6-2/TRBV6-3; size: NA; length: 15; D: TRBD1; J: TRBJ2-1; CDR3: CASSSEDRGYNEQFF; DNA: TGTGCCAGCAGTTCTGAGGACAGGGGGTATAATGAGCAGTTCTTC
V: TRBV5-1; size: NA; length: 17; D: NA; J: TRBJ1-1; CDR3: CASSFYLGQGWNTEAFF; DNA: TGCGCCAGCAGCTTTTATCTCGGGCAGGGGTGGAACACTGAAGCTTTCTTT
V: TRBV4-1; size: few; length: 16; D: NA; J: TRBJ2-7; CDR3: CASSQPKTGLAYEQYF; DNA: TGCGCCAGCAGCCAACCTAAAACCGGACTTGCCTACGAGCAGTACTTC
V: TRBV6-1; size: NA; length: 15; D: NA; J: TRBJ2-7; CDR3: CASSEQFWDNYEQYF; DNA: TGTGCCAGCAGTGAGCAATTCTGGGACAACTACGAGCAGTACTTC
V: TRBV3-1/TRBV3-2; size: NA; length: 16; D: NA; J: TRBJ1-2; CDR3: CASSHFLPQTGYGYTF; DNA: TGTGCCAGCAGCCACTTTCTTCCACAGACCGGTTATGGCTACACCTTC
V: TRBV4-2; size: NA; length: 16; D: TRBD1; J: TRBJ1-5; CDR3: CASSQDQQGVRQPQHF; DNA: TGTGCCAGCAGCCAAGATCAACAGGGGGTTAGGCAGCCCCAGCATTTT
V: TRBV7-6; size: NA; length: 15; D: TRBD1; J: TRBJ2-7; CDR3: CASSLGGQADYEQYF; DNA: TGTGCCAGCAGCTTAGGGGGACAGGCGGACTACGAGCAGTACTTC
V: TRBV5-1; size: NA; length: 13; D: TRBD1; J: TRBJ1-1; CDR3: CASSDRANTEAFF; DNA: TGCGCCAGCAGCGACAGGGCGAACACTGAAGCTTTCTTT
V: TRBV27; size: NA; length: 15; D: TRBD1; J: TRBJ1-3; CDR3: CASSSSTGSANTIYF; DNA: TGTGCCAGCAGTTCCTCGACAGGGAGTGCAAACACCATATATTTT
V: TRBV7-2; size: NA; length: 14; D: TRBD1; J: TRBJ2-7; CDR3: CASSLQQGGYEQYF; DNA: TGTGCCAGCAGCTTACAACAGGGGGGTTACGAGCAGTACTTC
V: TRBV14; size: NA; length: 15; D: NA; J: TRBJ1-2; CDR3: CASSQETRPAYGYTF; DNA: TGTGCCAGCAGCCAAGAGACTAGGCCAGCCTATGGCTACACCTTC
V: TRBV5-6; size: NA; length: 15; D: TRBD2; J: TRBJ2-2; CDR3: CASSLILADTGELFF; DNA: TGTGCCAGCAGCTTGATTCTAGCGGACACCGGGGAGCTGTTTTTT
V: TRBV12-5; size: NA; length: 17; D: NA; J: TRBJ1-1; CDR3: CASGSRQAMVRATEAFF; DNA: TGTGCTAGTGGTTCCCGACAGGCCATGGTCAGGGCCACTGAAGCTTTCTTT
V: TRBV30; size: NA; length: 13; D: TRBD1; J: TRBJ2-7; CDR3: CAWSVGTDYEQYF; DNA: TGTGCCTGGAGTGTAGGGACAGATTACGAGCAGTACTTC
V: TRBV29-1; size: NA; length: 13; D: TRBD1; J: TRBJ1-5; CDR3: CSVGDRENQPQHF; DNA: TGCAGCGTTGGGGACAGGGAAAATCAGCCCCAGCATTTT
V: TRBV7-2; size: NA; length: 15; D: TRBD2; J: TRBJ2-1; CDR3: CASSETGLARVVQFF; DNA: TGTGCCAGCAGCGAAACGGGACTAGCGAGAGTTGTGCAGTTCTTC
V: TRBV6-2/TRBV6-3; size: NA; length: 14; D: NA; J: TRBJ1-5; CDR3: CASSYLTGFQPQHF; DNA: TGTGCCAGCAGTTACTTAACAGGGTTTCAGCCCCAGCATTTT
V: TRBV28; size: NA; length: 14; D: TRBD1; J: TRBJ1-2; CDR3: CASSPWDRGQGYTF; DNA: TGTGCCAGCAGTCCATGGGACAGGGGGCAGGGCTACACCTTC
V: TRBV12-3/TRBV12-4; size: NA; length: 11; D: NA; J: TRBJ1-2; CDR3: CASTSGFGYTF; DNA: TGTGCCAGCACCTCAGGGTTTGGCTACACCTTC